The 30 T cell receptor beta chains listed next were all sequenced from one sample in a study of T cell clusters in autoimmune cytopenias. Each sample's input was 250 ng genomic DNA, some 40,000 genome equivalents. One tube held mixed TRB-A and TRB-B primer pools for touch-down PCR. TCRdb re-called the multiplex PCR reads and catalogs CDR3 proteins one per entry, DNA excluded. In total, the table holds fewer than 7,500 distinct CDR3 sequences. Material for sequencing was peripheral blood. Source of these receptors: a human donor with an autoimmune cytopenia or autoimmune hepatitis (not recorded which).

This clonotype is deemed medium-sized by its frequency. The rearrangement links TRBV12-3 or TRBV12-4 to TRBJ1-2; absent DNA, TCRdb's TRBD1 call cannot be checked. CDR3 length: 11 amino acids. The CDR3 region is CASSHRGGYTF.

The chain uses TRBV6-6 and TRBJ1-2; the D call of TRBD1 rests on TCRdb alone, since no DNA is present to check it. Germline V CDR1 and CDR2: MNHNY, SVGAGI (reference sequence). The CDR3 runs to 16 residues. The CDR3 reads CASSSRGTDLNYGYTF.

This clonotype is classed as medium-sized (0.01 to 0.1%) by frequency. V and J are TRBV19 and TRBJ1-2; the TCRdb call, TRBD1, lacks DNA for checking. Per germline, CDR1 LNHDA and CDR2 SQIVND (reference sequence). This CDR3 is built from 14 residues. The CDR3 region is CASSPDREAYGYTF.

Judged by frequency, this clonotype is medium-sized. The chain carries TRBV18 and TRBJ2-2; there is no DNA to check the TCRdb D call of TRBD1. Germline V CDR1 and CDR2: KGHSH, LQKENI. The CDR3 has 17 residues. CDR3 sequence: CASLPLSGGAGTGELFF.

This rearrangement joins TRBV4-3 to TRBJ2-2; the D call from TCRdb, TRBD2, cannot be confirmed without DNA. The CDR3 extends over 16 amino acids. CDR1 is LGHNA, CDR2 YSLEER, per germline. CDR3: CASSQVLADNTGELFF.

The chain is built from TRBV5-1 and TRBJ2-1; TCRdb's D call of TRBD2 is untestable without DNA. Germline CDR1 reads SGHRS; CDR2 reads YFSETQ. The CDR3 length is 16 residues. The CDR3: CASSTAGGRSYNEQFF.

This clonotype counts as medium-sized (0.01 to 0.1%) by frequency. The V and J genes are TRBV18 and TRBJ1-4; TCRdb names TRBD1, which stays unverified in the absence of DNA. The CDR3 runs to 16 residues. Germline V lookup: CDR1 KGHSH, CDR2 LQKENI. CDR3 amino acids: CASSPFAPTTNEKLFF.

CDR3 protein: CASSLSRGSTDTQYF. The gene calls are TRBV7-2 and TRBJ2-3; checking the TCRdb D call of TRBD1 is not possible without DNA. Germline V lookup: CDR1 SGHTA, CDR2 FQGNSA. The CDR3 totals 15 residues.

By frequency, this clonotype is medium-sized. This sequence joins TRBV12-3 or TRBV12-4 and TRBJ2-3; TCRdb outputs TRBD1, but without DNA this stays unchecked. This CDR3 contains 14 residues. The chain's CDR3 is CASTPFGPTDTQYF.

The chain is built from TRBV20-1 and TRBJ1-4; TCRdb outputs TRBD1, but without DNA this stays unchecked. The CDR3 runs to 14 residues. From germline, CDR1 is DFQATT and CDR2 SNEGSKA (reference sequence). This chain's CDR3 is CSATGGETNEKLFF.

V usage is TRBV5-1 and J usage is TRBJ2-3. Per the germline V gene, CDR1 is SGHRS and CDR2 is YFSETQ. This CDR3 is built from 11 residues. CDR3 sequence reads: CASSFTETQYF.

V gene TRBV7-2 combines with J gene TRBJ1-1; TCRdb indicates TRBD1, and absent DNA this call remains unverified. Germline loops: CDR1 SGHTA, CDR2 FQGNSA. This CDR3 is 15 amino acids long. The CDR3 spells CASSWDRGSGTEAFF.

CDR3 loop: CASSRSAGGPGGDTQYF. The chain carries TRBV7-9 and TRBJ2-3; TCRdb names TRBD2, which stays unverified in the absence of DNA. Germline-derived CDR1 and CDR2 are SEHNR and FQNEAQ (reference sequence). The CDR3 loop spans 17 amino acids.

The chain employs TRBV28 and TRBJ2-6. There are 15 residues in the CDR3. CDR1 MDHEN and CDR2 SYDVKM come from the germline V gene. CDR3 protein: CASSFRTFGANVLTF.

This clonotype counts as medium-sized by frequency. The CDR3 here is CASSPRDETPSLREQYF. The J gene is TRBJ2-7, the V gene TRBV5-5; the D call of TRBD2 rests on TCRdb alone, since no DNA is present to check it. The germline V gene has CDR1 SGHKS and CDR2 YYEKEE (reference sequence). This CDR3 comprises 17 residues.

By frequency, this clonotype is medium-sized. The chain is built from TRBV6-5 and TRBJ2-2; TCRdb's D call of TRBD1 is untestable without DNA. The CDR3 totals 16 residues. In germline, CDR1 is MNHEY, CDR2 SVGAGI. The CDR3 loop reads CASSYRGTENTGELFF.

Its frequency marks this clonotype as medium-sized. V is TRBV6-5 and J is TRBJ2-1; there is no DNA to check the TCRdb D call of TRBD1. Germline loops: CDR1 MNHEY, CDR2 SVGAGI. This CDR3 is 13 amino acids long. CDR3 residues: CASSYDRYNEQFF.

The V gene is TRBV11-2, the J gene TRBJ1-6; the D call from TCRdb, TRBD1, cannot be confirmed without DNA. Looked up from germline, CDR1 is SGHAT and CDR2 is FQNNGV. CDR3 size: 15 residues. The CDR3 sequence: CASSLFGGSNSPLHF.

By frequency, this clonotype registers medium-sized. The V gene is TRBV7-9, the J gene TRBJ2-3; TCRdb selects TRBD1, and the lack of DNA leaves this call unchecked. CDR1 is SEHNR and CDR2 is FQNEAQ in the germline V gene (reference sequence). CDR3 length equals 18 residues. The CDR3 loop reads CASSLDLGGGASTDTQYF.

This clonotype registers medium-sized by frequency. The CDR3 region is CASSYTRQGIALHF. The J gene is TRBJ1-6, the V gene TRBV6-5; TCRdb names TRBD1, which stays unverified in the absence of DNA. The CDR3 runs to 14 residues. The germline CDR1 and CDR2 sequences are MNHEY and SVGAGI.

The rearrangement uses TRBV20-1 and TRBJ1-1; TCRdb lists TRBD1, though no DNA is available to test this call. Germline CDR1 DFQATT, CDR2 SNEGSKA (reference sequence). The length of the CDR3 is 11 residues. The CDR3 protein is CSATTGNPAFF.

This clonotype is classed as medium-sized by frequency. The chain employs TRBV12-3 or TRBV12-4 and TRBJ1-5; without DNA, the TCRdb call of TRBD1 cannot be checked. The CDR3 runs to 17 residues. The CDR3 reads CASSFRQGARTNQPQHF.

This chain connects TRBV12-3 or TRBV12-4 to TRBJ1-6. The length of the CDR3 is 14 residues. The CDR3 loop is CASSLWDYNSPLHF.

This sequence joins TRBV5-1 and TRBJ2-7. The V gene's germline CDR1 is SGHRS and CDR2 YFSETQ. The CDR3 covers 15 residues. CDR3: CASSSGSISSYEQYF.

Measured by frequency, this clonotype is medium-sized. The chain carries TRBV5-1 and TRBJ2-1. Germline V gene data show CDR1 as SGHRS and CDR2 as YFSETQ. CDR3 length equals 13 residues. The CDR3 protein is CASSLGPLNEQFF.

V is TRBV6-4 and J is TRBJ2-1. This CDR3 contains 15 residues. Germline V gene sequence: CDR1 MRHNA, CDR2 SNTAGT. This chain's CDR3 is CASSLAVDSYNEQFF.

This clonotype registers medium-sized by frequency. CDR3 region: CASSKGQSSYNEQFF. The chain combines TRBV19 with TRBJ2-1; TCRdb's D call of TRBD1 is untestable without DNA. This CDR3 spans 15 amino acids. Germline-derived CDR1 and CDR2 are LNHDA and SQIVND (reference sequence).

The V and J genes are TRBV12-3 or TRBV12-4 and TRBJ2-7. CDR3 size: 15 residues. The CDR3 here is CASSSSGKYPYEQYF.

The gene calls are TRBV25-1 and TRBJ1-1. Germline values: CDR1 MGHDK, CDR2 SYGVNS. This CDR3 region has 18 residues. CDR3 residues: CASTPRATGASMNTEAFF.

This CDR3 reads CASSLTGTGHQPQHF. This chain joins TRBV12-3 or TRBV12-4 and TRBJ1-5; the D call of TRBD1 rests on TCRdb alone, since no DNA is present to check it. The CDR3 runs to 15 residues.